Following are 32 T cell receptor beta chains from one sample sequenced in a study of CD8 T cells in Susac syndrome. The authors reverse transcribed roughly 0.5 to 1 ug RNA with random hexamers. A single record per CDR3 protein comes from TCRdb applying MiXCR to the immunoSEQ multiplex PCR reads. The data hold 200,000 to 250,000 distinct CDR3 sequences, with 80% to 95% observed a single time. Sequenced sample: CD4+ T cells from PBMCs. All receptors derive from a human donor with multiple sclerosis.

This rearrangement joins TRBV30 to TRBJ2-6; tentatively, D is TRBD2 (5 bases). Trimming shortened V by 1 base and J by 2 bases, and 21 bases separated the two germline ends. Per the germline V gene, CDR1 is GTSNPN and CDR2 is SVGIG (reference sequence). This CDR3 region has 19 residues. The CDR3, as DNA: TGTGCCTGGAGTGGGAATCCGTTACGGGAAATAGCTGGGGCCAACGTCCTGACTTTC. Its translation: CAWSGNPLREIAGANVLTF.

This sequence joins TRBV29-1 and TRBJ2-5; D call uncertain. Germline V gene sequence: CDR1 SQVTM, CDR2 ANQGSEA. Trimming left V 3 bases short and J 5 bases short, with 13 bases between. The CDR3 has 13 residues. The CDR3 here is CSVDVFMGETQYF. The DNA for the CDR3 is TGCAGCGTTGATGTTTTCATGGGTGAGACCCAGTACTTC.

The chain employs TRBV20-1 and TRBJ2-6; D assignment may be TRBD1 or TRBD2 (5 bases each). V was trimmed by 3 bases and J by 2 bases, leaving 14 bases between them. The CDR3 has 16 amino acids. Germline-derived CDR1 and CDR2 are DFQATT and SNEGSKA (reference sequence). The CDR3 region is CSASRGPQTGANVLTF. DNA of the CDR3: TGCAGTGCTAGTAGGGGACCGCAAACTGGGGCCAACGTCCTGACTTTC.

The V and J genes are TRBV29-1 and TRBJ1-2, with D hard to call. The CDR3 is 12 residues long. The germline CDR1 and CDR2 sequences are SQVTM and ANQGSEA. V was pared by 3 bases and J by 2 bases, with 7 bases between. The CDR3 sequence is CSVDGMNYGYTF. CDR3 DNA sequence: TGCAGCGTTGATGGGATGAACTATGGCTACACCTTC. The full variable domain, in which reference TRBV29-1 and TRBJ1-2 provide the parts outside the CDR3, is SAVISQKPSRDICQRGTSLTIQCQVDSQVTMMFWYRQQPGQSLTLIATANQGSEATYESGFVIDKFPISRPNLTFSTLTVSNMSPEDSSIYLCSVDGMNYGYTFGSGTRLTVV.

The chain employs TRBV15 and TRBJ1-1, with 9 bases matching TRBD1. Per the germline V gene, CDR1 is LNHNV and CDR2 is YYDKDF (reference sequence). V gave up 1 base and J gave up 10 bases; unmatched junction bases: 13. The CDR3 has 16 amino acids. The CDR3 DNA sequence: TGTGCCACCAGCAGAGGTGGACAGGGGTCGAATATTGGAGCTTTCTTT. Translating it yields CATSRGGQGSNIGAFF.

This clonotype was observed a single time. This chain links TRBV29-1 with TRBJ2-3; D is unclear. Germline V gene data show CDR1 as SQVTM and CDR2 as ANQGSEA. Trimming took off 4 bases at V and 2 bases at J, with 10 bases between the two ends. This CDR3 region has 13 residues. CDR3 nucleotide sequence: TGCAGCGTTGGCAGAGGTCTCACAGATACGCAGTATTTT. This encodes CSVGRGLTDTQYF.

This chain links TRBV5-6 with TRBJ2-6; D remains ambiguous. Per germline, CDR1 SGHDT and CDR2 YYEEEE. The CDR3 contains 15 residues. Deletions cut 3 bases from V and 2 bases from J, with 9 bases between. CDR3 protein: CASSSPVTGANVLTF. CDR3 coding DNA: TGTGCCAGCAGCTCACCGGTAACTGGGGCCAACGTCCTGACTTTC. The complete variable domain, with remaining parts taken from reference TRBV5-6 and TRBJ2-6, reads DAGVTQSPTHLIKTRGQQVTLRCSPKSGHDTVSWYQQALGQGPQFIFQYYEEEERQRGNFPDRFSGHQFPNYSSELNVNALLLGDSALYLCASSSPVTGANVLTFGAGSRLTVL.

The chain has TRBV12-3 or TRBV12-4 and TRBJ1-5; unclear D gene. The CDR3 extends over 15 amino acids. Trimming removed 5 bases from V and 7 bases from J, with 18 bases in between. CDR3: CASSPGPDHTQPQHF. CDR3 in DNA: TGTGCCAGCAGTCCCGGCCCGGATCACACCCAGCCCCAGCATTTT.

The chain links TRBV19 to TRBJ2-2; 7 nucleotides line up with TRBD1. J gave up 7 bases and V 6 bases, and 8 bases lay outside the gene matches. The CDR3 length is 14 residues. Germline V gene data show CDR1 as LNHDA and CDR2 as SQIVND (reference sequence). The CDR3 spells CASSALTGIGELFF. In nucleotides, the CDR3 is TGTGCCAGTAGCGCCTTGACAGGGATCGGGGAGCTGTTTTTT.

The chain has TRBV12-5 and TRBJ2-7, with D uncertain. V gave up 7 bases and J gave up 1 base, with 11 bases separating them. Germline V gene sequence: CDR1 LGHNT, CDR2 FRNRAP. There are 13 residues in the CDR3. CDR3 loop: CASALTDSYEQYF. DNA of the CDR3: TGTGCTAGTGCCCTGACCGATTCCTACGAGCAGTACTTC.

This chain connects TRBV25-1 to TRBJ2-2; 10 nucleotides agree with TRBD1. The CDR3 contains 17 residues. Unmatched junction bases numbered 12, after V lost 6 bases and J lost 5 bases. Germline CDR1 and CDR2: MGHDK and SYGVNS. CDR3 residues: CASRRGDRGVRTGELFF. The CDR3 nucleotides read TGTGCCAGCAGGAGGGGGGACAGGGGAGTTAGAACCGGGGAGCTGTTTTTT. The whole variable domain, filled in from reference TRBV25-1 and TRBJ2-2, reads EADIYQTPRYLVIGTGKKITLECSQTMGHDKMYWYQQDPGMELHLIHYSYGVNSTEKGDLSSESTVSRIRTEHFPLTLESARPSHTSQYLCASRRGDRGVRTGELFFGEGSRLTVL.

V usage is TRBV28 and J usage is TRBJ2-7, with 10 bases that match TRBD1. Per the germline V gene, CDR1 is MDHEN and CDR2 is SYDVKM. The CDR3 sequence is 14 residues long. V shed 7 bases and J 6 bases; nucleotides not matched to a gene: 9. Written as DNA, the CDR3 is TGTGCCAGCAAAACCAGACAGGGGGCGGGCGAGCAGTACTTC. It is translated as CASKTRQGAGEQYF.

The rearrangement links TRBV25-1 to TRBJ2-1, with 8 bases identical to TRBD2. Germline V gene lookup returns CDR1 MGHDK and CDR2 SYGVNS. Germline trimming cut 3 bases from V and 7 bases from J; bases unmatched to any gene: 11. The CDR3 has 16 amino acids. Written as DNA, the CDR3 is TGTGCCAGCAGTGATGAGACTAGCGCCCGAATAAATGAGCAGTTCTTC. This encodes CASSDETSARINEQFF.

This clonotype was recorded only once. The chain uses TRBV15 and TRBJ2-5, with 10 nucleotides matching TRBD1. This CDR3 is 14 amino acids long. Germline V gene sequence: CDR1 LNHNV, CDR2 YYDKDF (reference sequence). V gave up 0 bases and J gave up 5 bases; unmatched junction bases: 0. The CDR3 coding sequence is TGTGCCACCAGCAGAGAGGACAGGGGGGAGACCCAGTACTTC. Protein product: CATSREDRGETQYF.

The sample holds one count of this clonotype. This rearrangement joins TRBV6-4 to TRBJ1-2, with D perhaps matching TRBD1 (5 bases). Germline V lookup: CDR1 MRHNA, CDR2 SNTAGT. The CDR3 is made up of 14 amino acids. The V end lost 0 bases, the J end lost 8 bases, and 13 bases lay between the germline ends. The CDR3 nucleotides read TGTGCCAGCAGTGACTCGACCGGGGCGAAAGGCTACACCTTC. Translating it yields CASSDSTGAKGYTF.

The chain recombines TRBV28 with TRBJ2-5; the D gene is possibly TRBD1 (5 bases). Germline V lookup: CDR1 MDHEN, CDR2 SYDVKM. Trimming shortened V by 10 bases and J by 6 bases, and 21 bases separated the two germline ends. The CDR3 length is 14 residues. The CDR3 bases are TGTGCCATCCCCTCTTTTAAGGGGTGGCAGACCCAGTACTTC. Translation gives CAIPSFKGWQTQYF.

The gene calls are TRBV20-1 and TRBJ1-1, with 9 positions matching TRBD1. V was clipped by 6 bases and J by 0 bases; unmatched bases: 8. Germline V lookup: CDR1 DFQATT, CDR2 SNEGSKA (reference sequence). The CDR3 is 15 residues long. The CDR3 loop is CSAPGQGPLNTEAFF. CDR3 nucleotide sequence: TGCAGTGCCCCCGGACAGGGGCCCCTGAACACTGAAGCTTTCTTT.

This chain connects TRBV7-9 to TRBJ1-4, with unresolved D. Germline V lookup: CDR1 SEHNR, CDR2 FQNEAQ (reference sequence). The ends were cut back, 5 bases at V and 0 bases at J, with 13 bases in the middle. The CDR3 consists of 16 residues. CDR3 sequence reads: CASSVGLVSTNEKLFF. The CDR3 DNA reads as TGTGCCAGCAGCGTAGGATTAGTCTCAACTAATGAAAAACTGTTTTTT.

This chain joins TRBV7-9 and TRBJ1-4, with TRBD1 matching over 11 bases. The CDR3 contains 17 residues. Germline lookup yields CDR1 SEHNR and CDR2 FQNEAQ (reference sequence). With 4 bases clipped from V and 3 bases from J, the junction kept 7 bases outside the gene matches. CDR3 sequence (DNA): TGTGCCAGCAGCTCACGGACAGGGGGCCGGTCTAATGAAAAACTGTTTTTT. Protein product: CASSSRTGGRSNEKLFF.

This rearrangement joins TRBV11-2 to TRBJ2-3; a weak D match, TRBD2 (5 bases). Germline lookup yields CDR1 SGHAT and CDR2 FQNNGV. Trimming took 3 bases from V and 5 from J, leaving 18 bases between them. CDR3 size: 16 residues. CDR3 sequence reads: CASSFHLDAGRDTQYF. CDR3 DNA: TGTGCCAGCAGCTTCCACTTGGACGCGGGCAGAGATACGCAGTATTTT.

The chain combines TRBV23-1 with TRBJ1-1; D is uncertain. TRBV23-1 carries the ORF label, with uncertain function. Trimming stripped 0 bases from V and 0 bases from J, with 23 bases between. The CDR3 extends over 20 amino acids. The CDR3 here is CASSQSNPTRREVVNTEAFF. The CDR3 region has the DNA TGCGCCAGCAGTCAATCGAACCCGACCCGAAGAGAAGTGGTGAACACTGAAGCTTTCTTT.

This chain links TRBV5-1 with TRBJ2-3; possible D gene TRBD1, 5 bases. V dropped 4 bases and J dropped 0 bases, with 12 bases sitting between them. The CDR3 length is 15 residues. The germline gives CDR1 SGHRS, CDR2 YFSETQ. The CDR3 reads CASSPTTESTDTQYF. The CDR3 bases are TGCGCCAGCAGCCCGACGACAGAAAGCACAGATACGCAGTATTTT.

This clonotype was observed a single time. The rearrangement uses TRBV3-1 and TRBJ1-4; D unclear. Germline-derived CDR1 and CDR2 are LGHDT and YNNKEL (reference sequence). This CDR3 has 15 residues. V gave up 3 bases and J gave up 5 bases, with 13 bases separating them. CDR3 in amino acids: CASSHGRTSNEKLFF. CDR3 bases: TGTGCCAGCAGCCATGGCCGGACTTCAAATGAAAAACTGTTTTTT.

The V call is TRBV2, the J call TRBJ1-2; perhaps TRBD1 as D (5 bases). V was cut by 3 bases and J by 3 bases, with 8 bases left in between. Per germline, CDR1 SNHLY and CDR2 FYNNEI. The CDR3 has 13 residues. CDR3 protein: CASSDGGHYGYTF. For the CDR3, the DNA is TGTGCCAGCAGTGACGGGGGACACTATGGCTACACCTTC. Based on the CDR3 plus reference TRBV2 and TRBJ1-2, the full variable domain is EPEVTQTPSHQVTQMGQEVILRCVPISNHLYFYWYRQILGQKVEFLVSFYNNEISEKSEIFDDQFSVERPDGSNFTLKIRSTKLEDSAMYFCASSDGGHYGYTFGSGTRLTVV.

This chain links TRBV6-1 with TRBJ2-7; tentative D call: TRBD1 (5 bases). Trimming stripped 2 bases from V and 3 bases from J, with 8 bases between. The CDR3 extends over 13 amino acids. The germline V gene has CDR1 MNHNS and CDR2 SASEGT. CDR3 sequence (DNA): TGTGCCAGCAGTGAATGGGGCAGCTACGAGCAGTACTTC. Translated, it gives CASSEWGSYEQYF.

The rearrangement links TRBV6-5 to TRBJ1-2; unclear D gene. Germline V gives CDR1 MNHEY, CDR2 SVGAGI. Trimming removed 9 bases at V and 5 bases at J, with 16 bases between. The CDR3 sequence is 13 residues long. CDR3 region: CASSLGPSYGYTF. DNA for the CDR3: TGTGCCAGTTCGTTGGGCCCCTCGTATGGCTACACCTTC.

This chain uses TRBV9 with TRBJ1-2; D gene unclear. Germline V gives CDR1 SGDLS, CDR2 YYNGEE. The CDR3 is 15 amino acids. V gave up 0 bases and J gave up 8 bases, with 17 bases separating them. CDR3 sequence: CASSVGGVTLGGYTF. The CDR3 DNA reads as TGTGCCAGCAGCGTAGGGGGAGTCACCTTAGGAGGCTACACCTTC.

The rearrangement links TRBV20-1 to TRBJ2-3, with D possibly matching TRBD2 (5 bases). This CDR3 is built from 13 residues. Germline V CDR1 and CDR2: DFQATT, SNEGSKA (reference sequence). V lost 1 base, J lost 3 bases, and 8 bases lay in between. CDR3 residues: CSARVRGTDTQYF. CDR3 in DNA: TGCAGTGCTAGAGTCCGGGGAACAGATACGCAGTATTTT.

The V and J genes are TRBV3-1 and TRBJ1-6; tentative D call: TRBD1 (6 bases). Germline CDR1 LGHDT, CDR2 YNNKEL (reference sequence). The CDR3 is made up of 16 amino acids. The ends were cut back, 6 bases at V and 0 bases at J, with 12 bases in the middle. CDR3 loop: CASSYRVFSYNSPLHF. CDR3 DNA sequence: TGTGCCAGCAGTTACAGGGTCTTCTCCTATAATTCACCCCTCCACTTT.

This clonotype was recorded once. The rearrangement uses TRBV20-1 and TRBJ1-6; D unresolved. Germline V gene sequence: CDR1 DFQATT, CDR2 SNEGSKA (reference sequence). The CDR3 covers 12 residues. The ends were cut back, 5 bases at V and 7 bases at J, with 9 bases in the middle. The CDR3 loop is CSAPQGNSPLHF. The CDR3 region has the DNA TGCAGTGCTCCCCAAGGCAATTCACCCCTCCACTTT.

The chain's CDR3 is CASSLSAQASGYTF. The CDR3 DNA is TGCGCCAGCAGCTTGTCGGCACAGGCGAGCGGCTACACCTTC. V is TRBV5-1 and J is TRBJ1-2, with D maybe TRBD1 (5 bases). In germline, CDR1 is SGHRS, CDR2 YFSETQ. With 1 base removed from V and 8 bases from J, the gap between germline ends came to 15 bases. CDR3 size: 14 residues.

The chain has TRBV6-5 and TRBJ2-5, with 9 bases identical to TRBD2. Germline-derived CDR1 and CDR2 are MNHEY and SVGAGI. With 6 bases clipped from V and 3 bases from J, the junction kept 5 bases outside the gene matches. There are 14 residues in the CDR3. CDR3 sequence (DNA): TGTGCCAGCAGGGGGCGGGGGGGCGAAGAGACCCAGTACTTC. It codes for CASRGRGGEETQYF.